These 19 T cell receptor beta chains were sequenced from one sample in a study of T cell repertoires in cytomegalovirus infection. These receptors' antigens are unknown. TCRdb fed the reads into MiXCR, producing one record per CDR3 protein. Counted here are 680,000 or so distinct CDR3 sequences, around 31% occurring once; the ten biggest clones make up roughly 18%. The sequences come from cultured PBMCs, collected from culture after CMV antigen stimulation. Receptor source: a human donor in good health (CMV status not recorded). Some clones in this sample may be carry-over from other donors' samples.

The CDR3 loop reads CATSRDETRDEAFF. In DNA form, the CDR3 reads TGTGCCACCAGCAGAGATGAAACCAGGGATGAAGCTTTCTTT. The gene calls are TRBV15 and TRBJ1-1; TRBD1 is a possible D gene (5 bases). The germline gives CDR1 LNHNV, CDR2 YYDKDF (reference sequence). The V end was cut by 0 bases, the J end by 7 bases, with 12 bases between. The CDR3 covers 14 residues.

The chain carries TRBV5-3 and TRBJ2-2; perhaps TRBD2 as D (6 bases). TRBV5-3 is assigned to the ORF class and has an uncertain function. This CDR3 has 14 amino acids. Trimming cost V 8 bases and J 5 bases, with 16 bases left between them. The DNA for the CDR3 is TGTGCCAGCAGCATCGGAGGGCCTACCGGGGAGCTGTTTTTT. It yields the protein CASSIGGPTGELFF.

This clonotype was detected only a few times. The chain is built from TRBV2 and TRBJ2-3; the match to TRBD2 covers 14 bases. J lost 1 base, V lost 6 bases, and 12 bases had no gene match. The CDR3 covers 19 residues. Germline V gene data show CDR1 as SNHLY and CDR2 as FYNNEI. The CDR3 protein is CASSATGTSGGPGTDTQYF. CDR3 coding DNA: TGTGCCAGCAGCGCTACCGGGACTAGCGGGGGCCCTGGCACAGATACGCAGTATTTT.

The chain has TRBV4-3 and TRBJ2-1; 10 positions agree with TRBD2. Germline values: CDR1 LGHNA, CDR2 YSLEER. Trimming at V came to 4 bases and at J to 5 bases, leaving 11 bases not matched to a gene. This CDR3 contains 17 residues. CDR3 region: CASSPGSLAGADNEQFF. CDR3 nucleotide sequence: TGCGCCAGCAGCCCAGGATCGCTAGCGGGAGCCGACAATGAGCAGTTCTTC.

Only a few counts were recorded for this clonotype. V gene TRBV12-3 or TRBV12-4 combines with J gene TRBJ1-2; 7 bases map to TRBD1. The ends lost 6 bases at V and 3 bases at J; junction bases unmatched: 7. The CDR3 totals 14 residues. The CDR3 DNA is TGTGCCAGCAGGAAACAGGGGAGGGACTATGGCTACACCTTC. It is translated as CASRKQGRDYGYTF.

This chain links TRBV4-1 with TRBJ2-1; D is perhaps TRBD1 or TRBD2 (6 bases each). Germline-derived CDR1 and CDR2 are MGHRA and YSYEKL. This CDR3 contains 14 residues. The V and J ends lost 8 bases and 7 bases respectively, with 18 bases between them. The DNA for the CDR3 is TGCGCCAGCGCCCGCCCGGGGGCAGGAAATGAGCAGTTCTTC. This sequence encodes CASARPGAGNEQFF.

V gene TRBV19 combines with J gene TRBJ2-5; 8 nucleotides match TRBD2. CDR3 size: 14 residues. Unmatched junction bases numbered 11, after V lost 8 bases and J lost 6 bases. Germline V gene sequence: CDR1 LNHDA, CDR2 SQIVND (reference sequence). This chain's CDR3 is CASGAAGVFKTQYF. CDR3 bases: TGTGCCAGTGGGGCAGCGGGAGTGTTTAAGACCCAGTACTTC.

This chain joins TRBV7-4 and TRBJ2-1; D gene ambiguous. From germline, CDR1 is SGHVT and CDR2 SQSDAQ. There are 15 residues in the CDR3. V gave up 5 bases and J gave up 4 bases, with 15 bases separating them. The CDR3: CASSGILRVYNEQFF. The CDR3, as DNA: TGTGCCAGCAGCGGGATATTACGAGTTTACAATGAGCAGTTCTTC. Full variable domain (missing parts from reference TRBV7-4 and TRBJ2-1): GAGVSQSPRYKVAKRGRDVALRCDSISGHVTLYWYRQTLGQGSEVLTYSQSDAQRDKSGRPSGRFSAERPERSVSTLKIQRTEQGDSAVYLCASSGILRVYNEQFFGPGTRLTVL.

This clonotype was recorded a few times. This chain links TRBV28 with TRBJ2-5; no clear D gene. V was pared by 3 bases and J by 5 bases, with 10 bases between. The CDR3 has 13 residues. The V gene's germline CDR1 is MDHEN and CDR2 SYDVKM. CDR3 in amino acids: CASSLIPSETQYF. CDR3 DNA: TGTGCCAGCAGTTTGATCCCCTCCGAGACCCAGTACTTC.

The CDR3 loop reads CASSQYSSSSYEQYF. The CDR3 DNA follows: TGTGCCAGCAGCCAATATTCCTCCAGCTCCTACGAGCAGTACTTC. The gene calls are TRBV4-2 and TRBJ2-7; no clear D. V lost 2 bases, J lost 0 bases, and 11 bases lay in between. CDR1 is LGHNA and CDR2 is YNFKEQ in the germline V gene. The CDR3 runs 15 residues.

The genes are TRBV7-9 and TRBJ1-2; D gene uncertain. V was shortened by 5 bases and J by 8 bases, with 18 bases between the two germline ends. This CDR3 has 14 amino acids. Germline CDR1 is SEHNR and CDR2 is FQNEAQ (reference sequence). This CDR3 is CASSDYGAVAGYTF. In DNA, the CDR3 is TGTGCCAGCAGCGACTATGGTGCTGTGGCGGGCTACACCTTC.

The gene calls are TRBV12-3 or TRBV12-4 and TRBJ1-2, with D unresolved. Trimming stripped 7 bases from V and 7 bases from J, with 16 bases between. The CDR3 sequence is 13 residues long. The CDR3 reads CASNTGSTAGYTF. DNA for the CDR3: TGTGCCAGCAACACCGGAAGCACTGCTGGCTACACCTTC.

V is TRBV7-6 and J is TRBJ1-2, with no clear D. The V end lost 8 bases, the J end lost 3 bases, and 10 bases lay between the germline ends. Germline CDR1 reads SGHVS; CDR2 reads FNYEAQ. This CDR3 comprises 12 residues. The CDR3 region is CASAAPDYGYTF. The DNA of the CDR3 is TGTGCCAGCGCCGCCCCGGACTATGGCTACACCTTC.

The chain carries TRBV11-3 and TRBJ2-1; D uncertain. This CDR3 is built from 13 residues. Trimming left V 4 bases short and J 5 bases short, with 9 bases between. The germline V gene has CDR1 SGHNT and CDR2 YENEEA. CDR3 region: CASSSARNNEQFF. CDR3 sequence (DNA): TGTGCCAGCAGCTCGGCCAGAAACAATGAGCAGTTCTTC. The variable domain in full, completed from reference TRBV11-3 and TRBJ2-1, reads EAGVVQSPRYKIIEKKQPVAFWCNPISGHNTLYWYLQNLGQGPELLIRYENEEAVDDSQLPKDRFSAERLKGVDSTLKIQPAELGDSAVYLCASSSARNNEQFFGPGTRLTVL.

CDR3 loop: CASSPGGLRYEQYF. CDR3 nucleotide sequence: TGTGCCAGCAGCCCCGGAGGGTTGCGGTACGAGCAGTACTTC. The chain carries TRBV7-2 and TRBJ2-7, with a possible D match to TRBD2 (6 bases). Germline lookup yields CDR1 SGHTA and CDR2 FQGNSA. This CDR3 is built from 14 residues. Trimming took off 5 bases at V and 4 bases at J, with 15 bases between the two ends.

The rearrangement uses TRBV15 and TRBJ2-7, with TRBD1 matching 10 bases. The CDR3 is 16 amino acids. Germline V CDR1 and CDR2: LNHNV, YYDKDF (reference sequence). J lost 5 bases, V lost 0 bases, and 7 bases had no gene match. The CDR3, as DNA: TGTGCCACCAGCAGAGATATGGGACAGGGGACGAACGAGCAGTACTTC. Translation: CATSRDMGQGTNEQYF.

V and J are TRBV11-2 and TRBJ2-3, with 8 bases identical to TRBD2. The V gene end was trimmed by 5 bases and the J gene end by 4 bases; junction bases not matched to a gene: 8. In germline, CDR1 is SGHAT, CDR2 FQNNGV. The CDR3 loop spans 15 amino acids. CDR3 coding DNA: TGTGCCAGCAGCCTACTAGCGGTGGGGCCAGATACGCAGTATTTT. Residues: CASSLLAVGPDTQYF.

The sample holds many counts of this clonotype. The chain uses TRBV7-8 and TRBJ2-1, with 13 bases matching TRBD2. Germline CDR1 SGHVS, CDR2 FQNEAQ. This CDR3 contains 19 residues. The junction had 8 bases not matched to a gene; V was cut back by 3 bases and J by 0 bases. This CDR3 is CASSFVRTSGSNSYNEQFF. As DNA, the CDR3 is TGTGCCAGCAGCTTTGTACGGACTAGCGGGAGCAACTCCTACAATGAGCAGTTCTTC.

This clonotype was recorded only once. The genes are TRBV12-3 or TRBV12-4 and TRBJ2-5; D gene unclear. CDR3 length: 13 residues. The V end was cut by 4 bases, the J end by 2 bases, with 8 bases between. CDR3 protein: CASSSARQETQYF. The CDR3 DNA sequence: TGTGCCAGCAGTTCGGCGCGGCAAGAGACCCAGTACTTC.